What follows is one T cell receptor beta chain and its context. The data stem from a study of control samples from healthy donors and cancer patients. The repertoire was sequenced with immunoSEQ multiplex PCR; TCRdb's copy has only in-frame clones and lacks some. The sample has approximately 40,000 clones, 65% to 80% seen once. The germline V gene encodes CDR1 KGHSH and CDR2 LQKENI. V was pared by 2 bases and J by 4 bases, with 10 bases of the junction left unmatched. The CDR3 consists of 16 residues. This chain uses TRBV18 with TRBJ2-5; TRBD2 aligns across 7 bases. Specimen: formalin-fixed, paraffin-embedded tissue. The receptor was derived from a male donor with melanoma. The CDR3 loop is CASSPNGEGGGETQYF. The CDR3 nucleotides are TGTGCCAGCTCACCAAACGGTGAGGGCGGGGGAGAGACCCAGTACTTC. Based on the CDR3 plus reference TRBV18 and TRBJ2-5, the full variable domain is NAGVMQNPRHLVRRRGQEARLRCSPMKGHSHVYWYRQLPEEGLKFMVYLQKENIIDESGMPKERFSAEFPKEGPSILRIQQVVRGDSAAYFCASSPNGEGGGETQYFGPGTRLLVL.